Described below is a single TCR beta chain sequence and its context. Other DNA sequences in the same sample also yield this CDR3. This specimen comes from a study of OX40 agonist ivuxolimab in advanced cancers. The repertoire was sequenced with immunoSEQ multiplex PCR; TCRdb's copy has only in-frame clones and lacks some. This sample has 30,000 to 45,000 clones, with around 86% found just once. This receptor was identified in an adult with an advanced solid tumor such as melanoma, head and neck, liver or kidney cancer. The sample in question was CD4+ or CD8+ T cells sorted from blood, obtained in a trial of the OX40 agonist ivuxolimab.

The CDR3 is CASSYPRQVHTDTQYF. The CDR3 nucleotides read TGTGCCAGCAGTTACCCAAGACAGGTCCACACAGATACGCAGTATTTT. V gene TRBV6-7 combines with J gene TRBJ2-3, with D tentatively TRBD1 (6 bases). TRBV6-7 is treated as an ORF (open reading frame) with a function not yet certain. V lost 2 bases, J lost 2 bases, and 14 bases lay in between. The length of the CDR3 is 16 residues.